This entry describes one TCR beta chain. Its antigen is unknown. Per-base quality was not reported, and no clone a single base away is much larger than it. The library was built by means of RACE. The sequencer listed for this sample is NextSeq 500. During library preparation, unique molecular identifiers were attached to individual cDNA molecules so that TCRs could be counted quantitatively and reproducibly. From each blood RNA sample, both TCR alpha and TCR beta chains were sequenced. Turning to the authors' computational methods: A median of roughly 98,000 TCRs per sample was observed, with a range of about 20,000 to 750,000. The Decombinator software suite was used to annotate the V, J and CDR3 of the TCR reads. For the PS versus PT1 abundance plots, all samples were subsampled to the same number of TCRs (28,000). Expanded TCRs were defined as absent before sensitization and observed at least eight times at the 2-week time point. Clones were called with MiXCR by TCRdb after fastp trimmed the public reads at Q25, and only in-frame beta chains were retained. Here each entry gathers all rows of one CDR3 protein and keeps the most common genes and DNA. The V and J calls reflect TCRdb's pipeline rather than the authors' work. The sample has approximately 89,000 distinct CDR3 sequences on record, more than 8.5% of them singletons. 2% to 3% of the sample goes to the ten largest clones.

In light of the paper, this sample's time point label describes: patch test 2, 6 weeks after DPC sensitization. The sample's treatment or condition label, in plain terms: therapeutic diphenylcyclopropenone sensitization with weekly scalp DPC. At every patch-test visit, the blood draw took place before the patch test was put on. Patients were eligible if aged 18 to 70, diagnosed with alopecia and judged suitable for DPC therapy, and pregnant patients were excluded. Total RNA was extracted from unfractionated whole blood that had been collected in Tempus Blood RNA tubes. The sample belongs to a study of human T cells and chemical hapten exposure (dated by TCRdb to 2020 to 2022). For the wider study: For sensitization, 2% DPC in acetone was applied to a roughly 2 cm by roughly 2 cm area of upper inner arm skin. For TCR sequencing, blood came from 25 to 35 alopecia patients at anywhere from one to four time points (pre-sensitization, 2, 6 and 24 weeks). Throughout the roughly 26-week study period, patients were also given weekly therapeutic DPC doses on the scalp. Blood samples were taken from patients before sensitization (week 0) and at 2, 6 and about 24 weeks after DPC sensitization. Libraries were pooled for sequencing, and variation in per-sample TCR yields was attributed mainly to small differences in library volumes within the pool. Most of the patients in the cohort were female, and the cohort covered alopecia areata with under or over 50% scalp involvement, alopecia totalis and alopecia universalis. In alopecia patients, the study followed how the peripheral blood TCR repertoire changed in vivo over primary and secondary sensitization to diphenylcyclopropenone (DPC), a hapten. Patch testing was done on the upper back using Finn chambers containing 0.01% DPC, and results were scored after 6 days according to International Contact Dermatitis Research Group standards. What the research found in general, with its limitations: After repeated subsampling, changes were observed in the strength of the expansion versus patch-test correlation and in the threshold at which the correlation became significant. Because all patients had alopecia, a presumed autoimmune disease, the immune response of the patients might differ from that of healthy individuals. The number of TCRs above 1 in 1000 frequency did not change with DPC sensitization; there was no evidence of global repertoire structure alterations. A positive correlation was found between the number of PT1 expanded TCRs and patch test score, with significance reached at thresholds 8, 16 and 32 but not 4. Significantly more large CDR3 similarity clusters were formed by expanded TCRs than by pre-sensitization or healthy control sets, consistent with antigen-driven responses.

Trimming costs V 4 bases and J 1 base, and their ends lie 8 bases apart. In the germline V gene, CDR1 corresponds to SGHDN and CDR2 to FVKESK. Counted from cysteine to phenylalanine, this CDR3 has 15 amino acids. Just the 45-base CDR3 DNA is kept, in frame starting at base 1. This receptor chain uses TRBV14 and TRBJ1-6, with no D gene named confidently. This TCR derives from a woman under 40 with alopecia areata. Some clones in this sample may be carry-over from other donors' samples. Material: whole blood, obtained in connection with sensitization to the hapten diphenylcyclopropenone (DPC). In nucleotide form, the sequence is TGTGCCAGCAGCCTAACGGGGTCCTATAATTCACCCCTCCACTTT. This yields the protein CASSLTGSYNSPLHF.